This T cell receptor (beta chain) was sequenced for a study of CD8 T cells in Susac syndrome. When the RNA was reverse transcribed, random hexamers were used with an input of 0.5 to 1 ug. TCRdb reprocessed the immunoSEQ multiplex PCR reads with MiXCR, giving one entry per CDR3 protein. The repertoire holds about 140,000 distinct CDR3 sequences, roughly 94% seen once, with 0.07% to 0.1% in the top ten. The CDR3 length is 18 residues. The V and J ends lost 0 bases and 0 bases respectively, with 13 bases between them. The germline gives CDR1 SGHRS, CDR2 YFSETQ. The source material was CD4+ T cells from PBMCs. The TCR sequence derives from a human donor in good health. This rearrangement joins TRBV5-1 to TRBJ2-6; possible D gene TRBD2, 6 bases. In DNA form, the CDR3 reads TGCGCCAGCAGCTTGGGTCGGGGGTCCCCCTCTGGGGCCAACGTCCTGACTTTC. Translated, it gives CASSLGRGSPSGANVLTF.